This T cell receptor (beta chain) was profiled in a study of cytomegalovirus exposure and HLA in healthy donors. In the study overall: The 130 or so validation repertoires, a later analysis reported, used the same platform as the 600 to 850 repertoires from the first cohort. Points from the study as a whole: The investigators catalogued 150 or so TCR beta chains as cytomegalovirus-associated. In vitro testing confirmed three CMV-associated chains as specific for CMV antigens.

The repertoire was sequenced with immunoSEQ multiplex PCR; TCRdb's copy has only in-frame clones and lacks some. The repertoire consists of fewer than 70,000 clones, with roughly 94% occurring once and the leading ten covering roughly 6.3%. The V and J ends lost 6 bases and 8 bases, in that order; junction bases with no gene match: 6. The germline V gene has CDR1 MDHEN and CDR2 SYDVKM. The CDR3 length is 15 residues. A word on this clone: Its antigen is undetermined.

This sequence joins TRBV28 and TRBJ2-1, with 14 positions matching TRBD2. Sequencing input: PBMCs. The clonotype originates from a young woman in good health and CMV-seropositive. The CDR3: CASRTGTSGSHEQFF. The DNA of the CDR3 is TGTGCCAGCAGGACCGGGACTAGCGGGAGTCATGAGCAGTTCTTC.